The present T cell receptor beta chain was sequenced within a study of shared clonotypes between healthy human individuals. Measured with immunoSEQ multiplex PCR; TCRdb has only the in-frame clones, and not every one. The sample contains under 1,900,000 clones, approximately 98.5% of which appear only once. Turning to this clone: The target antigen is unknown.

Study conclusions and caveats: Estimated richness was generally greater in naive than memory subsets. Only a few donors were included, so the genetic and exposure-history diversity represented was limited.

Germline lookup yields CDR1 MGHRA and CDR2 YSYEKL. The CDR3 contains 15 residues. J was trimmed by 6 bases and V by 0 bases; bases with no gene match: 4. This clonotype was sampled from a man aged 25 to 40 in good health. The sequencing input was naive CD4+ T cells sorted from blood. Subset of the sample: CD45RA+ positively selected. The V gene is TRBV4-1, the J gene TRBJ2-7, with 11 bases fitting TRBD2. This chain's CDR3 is CASSQDGLAGGEQYF. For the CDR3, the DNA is TGCGCCAGCAGCCAAGACGGGCTAGCGGGAGGCGAGCAGTACTTC.